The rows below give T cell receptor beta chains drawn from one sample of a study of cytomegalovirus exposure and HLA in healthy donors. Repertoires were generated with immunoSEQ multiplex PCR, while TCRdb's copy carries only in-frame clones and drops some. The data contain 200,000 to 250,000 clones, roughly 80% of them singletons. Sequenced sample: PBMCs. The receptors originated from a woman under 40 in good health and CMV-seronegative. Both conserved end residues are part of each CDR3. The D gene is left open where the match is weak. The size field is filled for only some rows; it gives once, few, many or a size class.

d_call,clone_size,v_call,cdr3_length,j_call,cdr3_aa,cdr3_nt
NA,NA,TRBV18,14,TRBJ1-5,CASSQDRENQPQHF,TGTGCCAGCTCCCAAGACAGAGAAAATCAGCCCCAGCATTTT
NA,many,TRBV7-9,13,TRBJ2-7,CASSTGTFYEQYF,TGTGCCAGCAGCACCGGGACTTTTTACGAGCAGTACTTC
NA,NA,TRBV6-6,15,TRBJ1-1,CASSSSPYTNTEAFF,TGTGCCAGCAGTTCATCCCCTTACACGAACACTGAAGCTTTCTTT
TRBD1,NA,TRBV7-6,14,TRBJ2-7,CASSRQGVSYEQYF,TGTGCCAGCAGCCGACAGGGGGTCTCCTACGAGCAGTACTTC
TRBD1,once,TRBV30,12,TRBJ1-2,CAWSATGGGYTF,TGTGCCTGGAGTGCCACAGGGGGTGGCTACACCTTC
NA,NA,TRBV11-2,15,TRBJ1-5,CASSSSSGFNQPQHF,TGTGCCAGCAGCTCGTCATCGGGGTTCAATCAGCCCCAGCATTTT
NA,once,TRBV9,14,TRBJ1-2,CASSVMGSPWGYTF,TGTGCCAGCAGCGTCATGGGGAGCCCCTGGGGCTACACCTTC
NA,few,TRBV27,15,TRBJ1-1,CASSFWAAGTTEAFF,TGTGCCAGCAGTTTCTGGGCAGCAGGAACCACTGAAGCTTTCTTT
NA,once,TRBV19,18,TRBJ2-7,CASSIGGLGGPVSYEQYF,TGTGCCAGTAGTATAGGGGGGCTAGGAGGACCCGTCTCCTACGAGCAGTACTTC
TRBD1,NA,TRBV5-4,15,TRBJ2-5,CASSVLTGTQETQYF,TGTGCCAGCAGCGTATTGACAGGGACCCAAGAGACCCAGTACTTC
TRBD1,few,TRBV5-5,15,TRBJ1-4,CASRAYRGMNEKLFF,TGTGCCAGCAGAGCCTACAGGGGTATGAATGAAAAACTGTTTTTT
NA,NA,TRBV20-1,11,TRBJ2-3,CSARRAETDNF,TGCAGTGCTAGGCGAGCGGAGACCGACAACTTT